This TCR beta chain was sequenced during a study of cytomegalovirus exposure and HLA in healthy donors. Study-wide context: Samples from HLA-typed donors yielded about 85 million unique TCRs in an early data release.

On this clone itself: Its antigen remains unknown.

Findings of the study overall: Per published reports, the classifier diagnosed cytomegalovirus status with high specificity and sensitivity.

PCR primers comprised 60 Vbeta and 13 Jbeta primers. The data were produced by immunoSEQ multiplex PCR, yet TCRdb's version contains in-frame clones alone and is incomplete. The sample shows hundreds of thousands of clones, 70% to 80% of them seen only once. CDR3 length: 15 residues. Germline V gene data show CDR1 as LNHNV and CDR2 as YYDKDF (reference sequence). Trimming pared 0 bases from V and 9 bases from J, leaving 18 bases between. The chain recombines TRBV15 with TRBJ2-7, with D possibly TRBD1 on 6 matching bases. This TCR was recovered from a woman aged 60 to 75 in good health and CMV-seropositive. Specimen: PBMCs. The CDR3 coding sequence is TGTGCCACCAGCAGAGATTTGACAGAACAGGGCGTGCAGTACTTC. Protein product: CATSRDLTEQGVQYF.